The T cell receptor beta chain under discussion was sequenced for a study of Ad26.COV2.S vaccination and SARS-CoV-2 variants. TCRdb's copy holds only in-frame clones and misses some; the assay was immunoSEQ multiplex PCR. The profile covers around 500,000 clones, with roughly nine tenths appearing a single time and roughly 1.7% taken by the ten largest. Described treatment: approximately 18 received Ad26.COV2.S at low or high dose, single or two shots; a few received placebo; per-sample allocation not given. The study sampled participants on day 63 after the first vaccine or placebo injection. Germline loops: CDR1 MNHNY, CDR2 SVGAGI (reference sequence). The germline V and J ends were trimmed by 3 bases and 3 bases, with 12 bases remaining between them. The CDR3 length is 15 residues.

This chain joins TRBV6-6 and TRBJ2-1, with D uncertain. Source: peripheral blood, taken in a trial of Ad26.COV2.S vaccine versus placebo. This sequence was found in a person between 18 and 65 years old who received the Ad26.COV2.S COVID-19 vaccine or a placebo. The CDR3 is CASSYLLQLYNEQFF. DNA of the CDR3: TGTGCCAGCAGTTATTTGTTGCAACTCTACAATGAGCAGTTCTTC.